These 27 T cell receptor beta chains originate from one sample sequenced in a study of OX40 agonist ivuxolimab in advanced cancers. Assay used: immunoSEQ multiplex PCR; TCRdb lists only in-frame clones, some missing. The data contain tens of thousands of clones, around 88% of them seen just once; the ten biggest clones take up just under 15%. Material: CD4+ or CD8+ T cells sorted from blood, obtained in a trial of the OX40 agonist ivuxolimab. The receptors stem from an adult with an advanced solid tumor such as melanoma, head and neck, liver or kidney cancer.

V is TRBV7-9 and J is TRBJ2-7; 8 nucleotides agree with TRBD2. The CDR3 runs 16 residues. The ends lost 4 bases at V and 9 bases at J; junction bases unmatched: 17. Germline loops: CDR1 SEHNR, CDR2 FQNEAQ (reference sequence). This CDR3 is CASSSGEPGLVFGQYF. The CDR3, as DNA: TGTGCCAGCAGCTCAGGGGAACCGGGACTAGTTTTCGGGCAGTACTTC.

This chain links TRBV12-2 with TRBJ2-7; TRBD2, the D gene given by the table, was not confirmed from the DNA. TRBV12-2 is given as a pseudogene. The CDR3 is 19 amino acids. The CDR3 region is CASRSSKRLAGRSSYEQYV. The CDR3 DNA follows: TGTGCAAGTCGCTCATCAAAGAGATTAGCGGGGCGAAGCTCCTACGAGCAGTACGTC.

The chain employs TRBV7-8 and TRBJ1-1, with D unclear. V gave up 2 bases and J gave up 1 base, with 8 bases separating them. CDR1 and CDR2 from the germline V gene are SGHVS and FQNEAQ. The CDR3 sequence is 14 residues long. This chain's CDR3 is CASSLLYSNTEAFF. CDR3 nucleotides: TGTGCCAGCAGCTTATTATACTCGAACACTGAAGCTTTCTTT. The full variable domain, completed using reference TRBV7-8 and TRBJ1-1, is GAGVSQSPRYKVAKRGQDVALRCDPISGHVSLFWYQQALGQGPEFLTYFQNEAQLDKSGLPSDRFFAERPEGSVSTLKIQRTQQEDSAVYLCASSLLYSNTEAFFGQGTRLTVV.

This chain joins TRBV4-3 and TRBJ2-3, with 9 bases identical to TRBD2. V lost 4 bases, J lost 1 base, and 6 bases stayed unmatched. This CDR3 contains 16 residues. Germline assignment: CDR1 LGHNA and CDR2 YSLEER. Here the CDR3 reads CASSREIAGGTDTQYF. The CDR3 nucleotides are TGCGCCAGCAGCCGAGAAATAGCGGGAGGCACAGATACGCAGTATTTT.

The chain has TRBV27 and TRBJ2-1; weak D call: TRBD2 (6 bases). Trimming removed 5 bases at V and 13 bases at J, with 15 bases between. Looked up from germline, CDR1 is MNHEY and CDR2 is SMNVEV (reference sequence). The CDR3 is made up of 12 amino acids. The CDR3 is CASSTLGGVQFF. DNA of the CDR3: TGTGCCAGCAGTACCCTGGGCGGGGTCCAGTTCTTC.

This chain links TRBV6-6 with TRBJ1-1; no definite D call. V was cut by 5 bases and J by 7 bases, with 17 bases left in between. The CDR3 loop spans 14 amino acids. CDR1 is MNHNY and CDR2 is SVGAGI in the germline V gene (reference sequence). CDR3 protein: CASSLTSPTVEAFF. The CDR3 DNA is TGTGCCAGCAGTCTAACGAGTCCAACAGTTGAAGCTTTCTTT.

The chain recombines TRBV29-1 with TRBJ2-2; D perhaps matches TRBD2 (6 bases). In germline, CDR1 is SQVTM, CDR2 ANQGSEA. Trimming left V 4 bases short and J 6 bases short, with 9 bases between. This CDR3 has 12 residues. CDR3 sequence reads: CSVVRGAGELFF. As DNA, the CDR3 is TGCAGCGTTGTACGCGGGGCCGGGGAGCTGTTTTTT.

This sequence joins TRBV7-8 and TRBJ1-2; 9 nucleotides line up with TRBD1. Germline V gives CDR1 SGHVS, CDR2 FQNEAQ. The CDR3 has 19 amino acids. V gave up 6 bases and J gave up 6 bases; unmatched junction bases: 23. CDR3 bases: TGTGCCAGCAGGAATCCGAAAATATTCGACAGGGGGGGGTCGGATGGCTACACCTTC. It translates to CASRNPKIFDRGGSDGYTF.

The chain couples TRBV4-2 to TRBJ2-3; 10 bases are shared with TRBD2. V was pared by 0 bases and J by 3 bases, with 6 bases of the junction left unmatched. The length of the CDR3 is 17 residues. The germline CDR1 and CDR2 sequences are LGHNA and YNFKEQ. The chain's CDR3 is CASSQEATSGVTDTQYF. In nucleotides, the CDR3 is TGTGCCAGCAGCCAAGAAGCCACTAGCGGGGTTACAGATACGCAGTATTTT.

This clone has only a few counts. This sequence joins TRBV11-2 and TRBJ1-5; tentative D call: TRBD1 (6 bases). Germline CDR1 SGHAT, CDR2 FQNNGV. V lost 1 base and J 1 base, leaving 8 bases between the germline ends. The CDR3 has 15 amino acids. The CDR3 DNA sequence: TGTGCCAGCAGCTTAGGCACAGGGAGCAATCAGCCCCAGCATTTT. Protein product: CASSLGTGSNQPQHF.

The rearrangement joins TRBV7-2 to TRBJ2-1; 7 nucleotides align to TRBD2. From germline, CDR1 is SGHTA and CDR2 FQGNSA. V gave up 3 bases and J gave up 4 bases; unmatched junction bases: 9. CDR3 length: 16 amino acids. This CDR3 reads CASSFGRLAEYNEQFF. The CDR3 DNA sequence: TGTGCCAGCAGCTTTGGGCGGCTAGCGGAATACAATGAGCAGTTCTTC.

The CDR3: CASSQRTVNTGELFF. CDR3 nucleotides: TGTGCCAGCAGCCAGAGGACGGTTAACACCGGGGAGCTGTTTTTT. The chain links TRBV7-9 to TRBJ2-2; D unclear. Between the trimmed V and J ends, which lost 5 bases and 2 bases, there was a span of 12 bases. The CDR3 spans 15 residues. CDR1 is SEHNR and CDR2 is FQNEAQ in the germline V gene (reference sequence).

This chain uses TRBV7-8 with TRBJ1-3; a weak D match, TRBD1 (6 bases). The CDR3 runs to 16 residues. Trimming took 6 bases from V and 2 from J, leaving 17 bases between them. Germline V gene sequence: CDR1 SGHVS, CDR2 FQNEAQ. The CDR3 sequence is CASRLGGGSPGNTIYF. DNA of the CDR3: TGTGCCAGCAGACTAGGGGGGGGAAGCCCTGGAAACACCATATATTTT.

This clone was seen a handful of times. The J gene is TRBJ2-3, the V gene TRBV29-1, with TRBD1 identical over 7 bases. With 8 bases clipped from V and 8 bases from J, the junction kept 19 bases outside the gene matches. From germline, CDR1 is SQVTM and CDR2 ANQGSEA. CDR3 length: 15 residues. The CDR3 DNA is TGCAGCTTAACGACAGGGAAACAAATCGAAGGTACGCAGTATTTT. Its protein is CSLTTGKQIEGTQYF.

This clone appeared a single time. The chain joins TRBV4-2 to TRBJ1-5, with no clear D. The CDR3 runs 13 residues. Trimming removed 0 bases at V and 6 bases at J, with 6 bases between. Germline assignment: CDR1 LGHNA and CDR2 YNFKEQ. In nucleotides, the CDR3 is TGTGCCAGCAGCCAAGAAGCAGGTCAGCCCCAGCATTTT. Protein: CASSQEAGQPQHF.

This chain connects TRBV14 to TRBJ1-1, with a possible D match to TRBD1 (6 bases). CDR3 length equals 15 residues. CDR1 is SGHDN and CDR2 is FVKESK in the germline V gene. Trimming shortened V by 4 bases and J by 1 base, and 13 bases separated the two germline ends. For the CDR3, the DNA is TGTGCCAGCAGCCCCCTACAGACAGGGAACACTGAAGCTTTCTTT. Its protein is CASSPLQTGNTEAFF.

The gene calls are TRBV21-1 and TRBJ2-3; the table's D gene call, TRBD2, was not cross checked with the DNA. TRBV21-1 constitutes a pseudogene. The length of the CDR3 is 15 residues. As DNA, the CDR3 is TGTGCCAGCTTAAAAAGCGGGGCCAACACAGATACGCAGTATTTT. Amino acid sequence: CASLKSGANTDTQYF.

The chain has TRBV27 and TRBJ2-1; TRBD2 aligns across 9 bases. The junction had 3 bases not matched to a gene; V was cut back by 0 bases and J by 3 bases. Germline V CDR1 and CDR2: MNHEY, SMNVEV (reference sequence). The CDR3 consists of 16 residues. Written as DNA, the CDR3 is TGTGCCAGCAGTTTATCGGCTAGCGGGGACTACAATGAGCAGTTCTTC. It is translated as CASSLSASGDYNEQFF.

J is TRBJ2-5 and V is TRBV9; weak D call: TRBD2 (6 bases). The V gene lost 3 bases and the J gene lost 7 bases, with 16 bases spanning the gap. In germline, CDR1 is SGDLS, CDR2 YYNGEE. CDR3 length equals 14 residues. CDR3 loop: CASSDGLGGGTQYF. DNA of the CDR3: TGTGCCAGCAGCGACGGACTTGGGGGAGGGACCCAGTACTTC. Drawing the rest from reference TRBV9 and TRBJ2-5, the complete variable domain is DSGVTQTPKHLITATGQRVTLRCSPRSGDLSVYWYQQSLDQGLQFLIQYYNGEERAKGNILERFSAQQFPDLHSELNLSSLELGDSALYFCASSDGLGGGTQYFGPGTRLLVL.

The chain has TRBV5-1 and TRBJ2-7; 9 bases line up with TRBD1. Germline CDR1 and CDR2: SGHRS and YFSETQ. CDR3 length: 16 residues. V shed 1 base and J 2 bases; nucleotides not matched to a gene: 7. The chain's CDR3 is CASSLFSGQGPYEQYF. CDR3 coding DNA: TGCGCCAGCAGCTTGTTCTCGGGACAGGGACCCTACGAGCAGTACTTC.

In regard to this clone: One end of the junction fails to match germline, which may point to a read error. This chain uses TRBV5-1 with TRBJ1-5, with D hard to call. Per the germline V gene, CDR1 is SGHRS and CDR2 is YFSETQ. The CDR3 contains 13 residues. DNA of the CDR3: TGCGCCAGCAGCTTGGGAGTCAATCAGTCCCAGCATTTT. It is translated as CASSLGVNQSQHF.

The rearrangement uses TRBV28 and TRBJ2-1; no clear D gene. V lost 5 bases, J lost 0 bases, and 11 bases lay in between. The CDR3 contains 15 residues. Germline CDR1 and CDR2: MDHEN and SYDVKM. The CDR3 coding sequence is TGTGCCAGCAGTCAGCATCGGAGCTCCTACAATGAGCAGTTCTTC. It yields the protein CASSQHRSSYNEQFF.

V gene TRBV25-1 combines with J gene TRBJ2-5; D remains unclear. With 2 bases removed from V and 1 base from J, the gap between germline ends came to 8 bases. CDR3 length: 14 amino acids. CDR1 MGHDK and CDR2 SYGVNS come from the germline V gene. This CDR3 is CASSESGSQETQYF. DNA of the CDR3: TGTGCCAGCAGTGAAAGTGGCAGCCAAGAGACCCAGTACTTC.

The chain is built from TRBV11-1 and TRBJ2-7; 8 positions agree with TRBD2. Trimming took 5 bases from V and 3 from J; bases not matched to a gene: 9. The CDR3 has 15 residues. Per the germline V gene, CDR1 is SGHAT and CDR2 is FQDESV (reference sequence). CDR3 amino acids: CASSITSGYYYEQYF. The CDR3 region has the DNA TGTGCCAGCAGCATCACTAGCGGCTATTACTACGAGCAGTACTTC.

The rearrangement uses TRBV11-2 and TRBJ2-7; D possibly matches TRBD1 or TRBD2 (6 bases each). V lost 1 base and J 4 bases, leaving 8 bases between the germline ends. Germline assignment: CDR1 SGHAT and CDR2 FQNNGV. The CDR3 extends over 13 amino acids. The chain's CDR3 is CASSLGGTYEQYV. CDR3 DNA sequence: TGTGCCAGCAGCTTAGGCGGGACATACGAGCAGTACGTC.

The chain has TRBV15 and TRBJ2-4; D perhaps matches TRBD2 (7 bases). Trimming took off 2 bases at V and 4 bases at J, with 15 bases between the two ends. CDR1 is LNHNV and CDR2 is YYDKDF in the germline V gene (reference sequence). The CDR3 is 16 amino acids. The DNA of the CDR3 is TGTGCCACCAGCAGATCGGGGGGCGGGGGAAAAAACATTCAGTACTTC. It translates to CATSRSGGGGKNIQYF.

The CDR3 sequence is CASSPDPGLNTYEQYF. As DNA, the CDR3 is TGTGCCAGCAGCCCAGACCCGGGACTAAATACCTACGAGCAGTACTTC. The V call is TRBV13, the J call TRBJ2-7, with 7 positions matching TRBD2. Germline loops: CDR1 PRHDT, CDR2 FYEKMQ (reference sequence). The CDR3 spans 16 residues. J was trimmed by 2 bases and V by 5 bases; bases with no gene match: 12.